Following are 5 T cell receptor beta chains from one sample sequenced in a study of blood T cell repertoires in COVID-19. Sequencing used immunoSEQ multiplex PCR; TCRdb keeps in-frame clones, though not all of them. This table has over 150,000 clones, 75% to 95% appearing once. The specimen sequenced was peripheral blood. All receptors derive from a man aged 50-60 years with acute or convalescent COVID-19.

This chain connects TRBV5-1 to TRBJ2-3; D not certain. Germline V gives CDR1 SGHRS, CDR2 YFSETQ. Trimming pared 4 bases from V and 4 bases from J, leaving 13 bases between. This CDR3 region has 14 residues. CDR3 bases: TGCGCCAGCAGCGGGCAGGTAGGCGCAGATACGCAGTATTTT. Its translation: CASSGQVGADTQYF.

The chain is built from TRBV2 and TRBJ2-2; 7 bases agree with TRBD2. The germline CDR1 and CDR2 sequences are SNHLY and FYNNEI. This CDR3 contains 16 residues. V shed 8 bases, J shed 6 bases, and the junction held 15 bases outside the gene matches. CDR3 in DNA: TGTGCCAGCCTGCAGTTTGCGGGAGCCCTCTCCGGGGAGCTGTTTTTT. It translates to CASLQFAGALSGELFF.

The chain is built from TRBV7-2 and TRBJ2-2; D is possibly TRBD1 (6 bases). The CDR3 totals 15 residues. Germline V gene sequence: CDR1 SGHTA, CDR2 FQGNSA. The V end lost 8 bases, the J end lost 0 bases, and 13 bases lay between the germline ends. The CDR3, as DNA: TGTGCCAGCCGAGGGGGACCTTCGAACACCGGGGAGCTGTTTTTT. It specifies CASRGGPSNTGELFF.

This clone was seen a handful of times. The chain couples TRBV29-1 to TRBJ2-1; possible D gene TRBD1, 6 bases. Looked up from germline, CDR1 is SQVTM and CDR2 is ANQGSEA. The CDR3 spans 14 residues. V was trimmed by 4 bases and J by 2 bases, leaving 12 bases between them. The CDR3 spells CSVVADSAYNEQFF. The CDR3 DNA sequence: TGCAGCGTTGTGGCGGACAGCGCCTACAATGAGCAGTTCTTC.

This chain joins TRBV20-1 and TRBJ2-5, with 9 positions matching TRBD2. Germline CDR1 DFQATT, CDR2 SNEGSKA (reference sequence). J was trimmed by 2 bases and V by 3 bases; bases with no gene match: 7. The CDR3 is made up of 15 amino acids. The CDR3 nucleotides are TGCAGTGCTAGTGGCGGGAGGGGTTATCAAGAGACCCAGTACTTC. Protein: CSASGGRGYQETQYF.